This entry lists 20 T cell receptor beta chains sequenced from one sample in a study of blood T cell repertoires in COVID-19. The table came from immunoSEQ multiplex PCR; TCRdb's copy has only in-frame clones and leaves some out. The sample shows some 300,000 clones, about nine tenths of them seen only once. What was sequenced was PBMCs or T cells enriched from blood (not recorded which). The receptors were sampled from a woman in her forties or fifties who had been exposed to COVID-19.

CDR3 sequence reads: CASSLDERDTQYF. DNA of the CDR3: TGTGCCAGCAGCTTAGATGAGAGAGATACGCAGTATTTT. The chain employs TRBV11-1 and TRBJ2-3; no firm D call. This CDR3 is 13 amino acids long. The V and J ends lost 1 base and 5 bases respectively, with 7 bases between them. The germline gives CDR1 SGHAT, CDR2 FQDESV (reference sequence). Full variable domain (rest looked up from reference TRBV11-1 and TRBJ2-3): EAEVAQSPRYKITEKSQAVAFWCDPISGHATLYWYRQILGQGPELLVQFQDESVVDDSQLPKDRFSAERLKGVDSTLKIQPAELGDSAMYLCASSLDERDTQYFGPGTRLTVL.

The rearrangement links TRBV19 to TRBJ1-5; 10 positions agree with TRBD1. The CDR3 extends over 17 amino acids. The J segment lost 5 bases and the V segment lost 4 bases, leaving 11 bases of the junction unmatched. Germline loops: CDR1 LNHDA, CDR2 SQIVND (reference sequence). For the CDR3, the DNA is TGTGCCAGTAGTAGATCCCGGGACAGGGGTTGGGATCAGCCCCAGCATTTT. It encodes CASSRSRDRGWDQPQHF.

The rearrangement joins TRBV7-9 to TRBJ2-3; D is ambiguous. With 3 bases removed from V and 4 bases from J, the gap between germline ends came to 2 bases. This CDR3 spans 11 amino acids. Germline loops: CDR1 SEHNR, CDR2 FQNEAQ (reference sequence). CDR3 bases: TGTGCCAGCAGCTTCGCAGATACGCAGTATTTT. Amino acids: CASSFADTQYF.

The chain uses TRBV4-1 and TRBJ2-1; 9 nucleotides agree with TRBD2. This CDR3 spans 15 amino acids. Trimming cost V 4 bases and J 1 base; bases outside gene matches: 2. The germline V gene encodes CDR1 MGHRA and CDR2 YSYEKL. The CDR3 DNA sequence: TGCGCCAGCAGCCGAACTAGCGGGTCCTACAATGAGCAGTTCTTC. Its protein product is CASSRTSGSYNEQFF.

This clone was seen once. The CDR3 bases are TGTGCCAGCAGCTTAGGGGTGTCGACAGGGACTAATGAAAAACTGTTTTTT. This translates into CASSLGVSTGTNEKLFF. The rearrangement links TRBV7-6 to TRBJ1-4; 7 nucleotides agree with TRBD1. This CDR3 has 17 amino acids. Germline V CDR1 and CDR2: SGHVS, FNYEAQ. V shed 1 base, J shed 2 bases, and the junction held 7 bases outside the gene matches.

The gene calls are TRBV25-1 and TRBJ2-5; 7 positions agree with TRBD1. V lost 5 bases and J lost 4; bases outside the gene matches: 10. The length of the CDR3 is 15 residues. The V gene's germline CDR1 is MGHDK and CDR2 SYGVNS. CDR3 sequence (DNA): TGTGCCAGCAGTCTTGGCCGGACAGGAAGAGAGACCCAGTACTTC. This translates into CASSLGRTGRETQYF.

This clone was recorded once. The V gene is TRBV29-1, the J gene TRBJ1-2; no clear D. The CDR3 consists of 13 residues. V lost 6 bases to trimming and J lost 8 bases, with 19 bases between them. Germline loops: CDR1 SQVTM, CDR2 ANQGSEA. CDR3 in DNA: TGCAGCGTGATGGCCGATCCGGGAGGGGGCTACACCTTC. Translation: CSVMADPGGGYTF.

The rearrangement uses TRBV5-1 and TRBJ2-3; 9 positions agree with TRBD1. The J segment lost 4 bases and the V segment lost 3 bases, leaving 3 bases of the junction unmatched. From germline, CDR1 is SGHRS and CDR2 YFSETQ. The CDR3 is 14 amino acids. The CDR3 DNA reads TGCGCCAGCAGCTCGGACAGGGGTTCAGATACGCAGTATTTT. This sequence encodes CASSSDRGSDTQYF.

The CDR3, as DNA: TGTGCCAGCAGCGTGACAGCTATACCTAACTATGGCTACACCTTC. This codes for CASSVTAIPNYGYTF. This chain joins TRBV7-8 and TRBJ1-2; D possibly corresponds to TRBD1 (5 bases). The germline V gene has CDR1 SGHVS and CDR2 FQNEAQ. V lost 5 bases and J lost 0, with 13 bases in between. The CDR3 loop spans 15 amino acids.

The J gene is TRBJ2-4, the V gene TRBV6-1; no clear D gene. V lost 3 bases to trimming and J lost 0 bases, with 6 bases between them. CDR3 length equals 14 residues. Germline V gives CDR1 MNHNS, CDR2 SASEGT. The DNA for the CDR3 is TGTGCCAGCAGTGACAGATTAGCCAAAAACATTCAGTACTTC. Translating gives CASSDRLAKNIQYF.

The chain is built from TRBV5-1 and TRBJ2-5; 10 bases are a match to TRBD2. CDR1 and CDR2 (germline): SGHRS, YFSETQ. CDR3 length: 16 residues. J was trimmed by 2 bases and V by 7 bases; bases with no gene match: 11. CDR3 amino acids: CASQRGGQAGQETQYF. The CDR3 DNA follows: TGCGCCAGCCAGCGGGGGGGCCAGGCGGGTCAAGAGACCCAGTACTTC.

Note on this clone: Other DNA sequences in this sample translate to the same CDR3. The chain is built from TRBV7-2 and TRBJ1-3, with a tentative D call TRBD1 (5 bases). V was cut by 1 base and J by 0 bases, with 7 bases left in between. Germline loops: CDR1 SGHTA, CDR2 FQGNSA. This CDR3 has 15 amino acids. This chain's CDR3 is CASSLDRPSGNTIYF. DNA for the CDR3: TGTGCCAGCAGCTTAGACAGGCCCTCTGGAAACACCATATATTTT.

This chain joins TRBV7-9 and TRBJ2-3; 8 bases align to TRBD2. The V gene's germline CDR1 is SEHNR and CDR2 FQNEAQ (reference sequence). This CDR3 region has 17 residues. J gave up 0 bases and V 5 bases, and 10 bases lay outside the gene matches. DNA for the CDR3: TGTGCCAGCAGCGCATTACCACTAGCGGTTAGCACAGATACGCAGTATTTT. It is translated as CASSALPLAVSTDTQYF.

This sequence joins TRBV19 and TRBJ2-7, with 9 bases fitting TRBD2. V was pared by 1 base and J by 3 bases, with 4 bases of the junction left unmatched. The CDR3 has 15 residues. Germline loops: CDR1 LNHDA, CDR2 SQIVND (reference sequence). The CDR3: CASSIVGSGGYEQYF. Written as DNA, the CDR3 is TGTGCCAGTAGTATAGTTGGTAGCGGGGGCTACGAGCAGTACTTC.

The V gene is TRBV21-1, the J gene TRBJ1-2; the table's D call of TRBD1 was not tested on the DNA. TRBV21-1 is labeled a pseudogene. This CDR3 comprises 18 residues. CDR3 sequence reads: CASSKPETSGTGVLSYTF. The CDR3 region has the DNA TGTGCCAGCAGCAAACCAGAAACTTCCGGGACAGGGGTCTTAAGCTACACCTTC.

The chain is built from TRBV11-2 and TRBJ2-3; the D gene is possibly TRBD2 (7 bases). Per the germline V gene, CDR1 is SGHAT and CDR2 is FQNNGV. The CDR3 contains 15 residues. V was pared by 8 bases and J by 6 bases, with 21 bases between. The CDR3 sequence is CASRGLEGGDDTQYF. As DNA, the CDR3 is TGTGCCAGCCGGGGATTGGAGGGGGGGGACGATACGCAGTATTTT. The complete variable domain, with remaining parts taken from reference TRBV11-2 and TRBJ2-3, reads EAGVAQSPRYKIIEKRQSVAFWCNPISGHATLYWYQQILGQGPKLLIQFQNNGVVDDSQLPKDRFSAERLKGVDSTLKIQPAKLEDSAVYLCASRGLEGGDDTQYFGPGTRLTVL.

The V call is TRBV3-1 (or the pseudogene TRBV3-2), the J call TRBJ1-6; D might be TRBD1 (5 bases). V lost 3 bases and J lost 10, with 22 bases in between. The CDR3 spans 17 residues. CDR1 and CDR2 from the germline V gene are LGHDT and YNNKEL (reference sequence). The CDR3 loop reads CASSHSGGGPSGSPLHF. CDR3 nucleotide sequence: TGTGCCAGCAGCCATTCTGGGGGGGGACCGTCAGGGTCACCCCTCCACTTT.

The chain combines TRBV5-1 with TRBJ2-7, with TRBD1 matching 7 bases. J lost 2 bases, V lost 4 bases, and 6 bases had no gene match. The CDR3 runs to 14 residues. In germline, CDR1 is SGHRS, CDR2 YFSETQ. In DNA, the CDR3 is TGCGCCAGCAGCCCCAGACAGGGTCCCTACGAGCAGTACTTC. Protein product: CASSPRQGPYEQYF.

The chain joins TRBV5-4 to TRBJ2-1; tentatively, D is TRBD1 (5 bases). Per the germline V gene, CDR1 is SGHNT and CDR2 is YYREEE (reference sequence). V was pared by 4 bases and J by 9 bases, with 14 bases between. This CDR3 contains 13 residues. For the CDR3, the DNA is TGTGCCAGCAGCCCCCCTGGGGCTAGTGAGCAGTTCTTC. It translates to CASSPPGASEQFF.

The J gene is TRBJ2-1, the V gene TRBV6-5; TRBD1 is a possible D gene (5 bases). Germline V gene lookup returns CDR1 MNHEY and CDR2 SVGAGI. CDR3 size: 14 residues. Trimming removed 4 bases at V and 4 bases at J, with 11 bases between. The CDR3: CASSFSDSYNEQFF. Here the CDR3 DNA reads TGTGCCAGCAGTTTCTCCGACAGTTACAATGAGCAGTTCTTC.